This entry lists 22 T cell receptor beta chains sequenced from one sample in a study of T cell responses to AZD1222 COVID-19 vaccine. Repertoires were generated with immunoSEQ multiplex PCR, while TCRdb's copy carries only in-frame clones and drops some. Of tens of thousands of clones listed, under 95% are singletons. This sample comprised peripheral blood, obtained on day 0 of MenACWY control vaccination. These TCRs come from an adult in good health.

The chain carries TRBV3-1 (or the pseudogene TRBV3-2) and TRBJ1-5; D might be TRBD1 (5 bases). Trimming took off 0 bases at V and 6 bases at J, with 18 bases between the two ends. Germline V gene sequence: CDR1 LGHDT, CDR2 YNNKEL (reference sequence). This CDR3 region has 17 residues. As DNA, the CDR3 is TGTGCCAGCAGCCAAGATCTAGGGCAGGGAAGAACTCAGCCCCAGCATTTT. Protein product: CASSQDLGQGRTQPQHF.

The chain has TRBV2 and TRBJ1-2, with no clear D. Germline values: CDR1 SNHLY, CDR2 FYNNEI. V was trimmed by 7 bases and J by 7 bases, leaving 13 bases between them. This CDR3 region has 12 residues. CDR3 sequence reads: CASTGGMGGYTF. In DNA, the CDR3 is TGTGCCAGCACGGGCGGGATGGGTGGCTACACCTTC.

The rearrangement uses TRBV12-5 and TRBJ2-5; 8 bases agree with TRBD2. The trim removed 6 bases at V and 5 bases at J, leaving 14 bases unmatched. The germline V gene has CDR1 LGHNT and CDR2 FRNRAP. There are 16 residues in the CDR3. The CDR3 DNA follows: TGTGCTAGTGGCTCCCCCATGACTAGCGCGGAGGAGACCCAGTACTTC. Translated, it gives CASGSPMTSAEETQYF. The variable domain in full, with the rest retrieved from reference TRBV12-5 and TRBJ2-5, is DARVTQTPRHKVTEMGQEVTMRCQPILGHNTVFWYRQTMMQGLELLAYFRNRAPLDDSGMPKDRFSAEMPDATLATLKIQPSEPRDSAVYFCASGSPMTSAEETQYFGPGTRLLVL.

This rearrangement joins TRBV10-1 to TRBJ1-5; D ambiguous. Trimming shortened V by 2 bases and J by 3 bases, and 2 bases separated the two germline ends. Germline-derived CDR1 and CDR2 are WNHNN and SYGVQD (reference sequence). This CDR3 has 12 amino acids. Here the CDR3 reads CASSEDNQPQHF. The CDR3 DNA reads TGCGCCAGCAGTGAGGACAATCAGCCCCAGCATTTT.

This clone was observed a handful of times. The genes are TRBV5-4 and TRBJ1-1, with D unclear. Deletions cut 0 bases from V and 8 bases from J, with 14 bases between. The CDR3 has 14 amino acids. CDR1 and CDR2 from the germline V gene are SGHNT and YYREEE (reference sequence). The CDR3 bases are TGTGCCAGCAGCTTGGGAAGCAGGACCCTAGAAGCTTTCTTT. It translates to CASSLGSRTLEAFF.

The chain has TRBV28 and TRBJ1-1; 7 bases are shared with TRBD1. After removal of 4 bases from V and 1 base from J, the junction contained 0 bases not matched to a gene. CDR1 MDHEN and CDR2 SYDVKM come from the germline V gene. The CDR3 has 13 amino acids. CDR3 region: CASSWTGNTEAFF. The CDR3 DNA reads TGTGCCAGCAGTTGGACAGGGAACACTGAAGCTTTCTTT.

Turning to this clone: At the DNA level, this CDR3 is encoded by other sequences in the same sample as well. V is TRBV3-1 (or the pseudogene TRBV3-2) and J is TRBJ1-2; D gene uncertain. Germline V gene lookup returns CDR1 LGHDT and CDR2 YNNKEL (reference sequence). CDR3 length: 12 amino acids. V was clipped by 3 bases and J by 8 bases, with 10 bases between them. The CDR3 loop is CASSQGVGGYTF. CDR3 sequence (DNA): TGTGCCAGCAGCCAGGGCGTGGGGGGCTACACCTTC.

The chain recombines TRBV30 with TRBJ1-3; tentatively, D is TRBD1 (6 bases). This CDR3 is built from 15 residues. CDR1 GTSNPN and CDR2 SVGIG come from the germline V gene (reference sequence). The V end lost 3 bases, the J end lost 0 bases, and 12 bases lay between the germline ends. CDR3 amino acids: CAWRLGHLSGNTIYF. In nucleotides, the CDR3 is TGTGCCTGGAGGTTGGGACATCTCTCTGGAAACACCATATATTTT.

As regards this clone: The same CDR3 can be traced to other DNA sequences in this sample. The CDR3 DNA reads TGTGCCAGTAGTATAAGGGACGAGCAGTACTTC. Amino acid sequence: CASSIRDEQYF. V is TRBV19 and J is TRBJ2-7; D not certain. The CDR3 sequence is 11 residues long. CDR1 LNHDA and CDR2 SQIVND come from the germline V gene (reference sequence). V lost 2 bases and J 5 bases, leaving 4 bases between the germline ends.

The rearrangement links TRBV6-2 or TRBV6-3 to TRBJ2-7; D is possibly TRBD1 or TRBD2 (6 bases each). Looked up from germline, CDR1 is MNHEY and CDR2 is SVGEGT. Trimming removed 2 bases at V and 2 bases at J, with 19 bases between. CDR3 size: 17 residues. The CDR3 DNA reads as TGTGCCAGCAGTTACCCCTCGGGGGCGACGGTACCCTACGAGCAGTACTTC. Translated, it gives CASSYPSGATVPYEQYF.

The rearrangement links TRBV7-2 to TRBJ2-5, with no clear D. The germline CDR1 and CDR2 sequences are SGHTA and FQGNSA. The V end lost 2 bases, the J end lost 5 bases, and 9 bases lay between the germline ends. CDR3 length equals 13 residues. CDR3 amino acids: CASSLRAEETQYF. In DNA, the CDR3 is TGTGCCAGCAGCTTAAGGGCAGAGGAGACCCAGTACTTC.

This clone showed up just once. The V call is TRBV14, the J call TRBJ2-4; D is perhaps TRBD2 (6 bases). Deletions cut 0 bases from V and 0 bases from J, with 9 bases between. CDR3 length: 16 amino acids. Per germline, CDR1 SGHDN and CDR2 FVKESK. In nucleotides, the CDR3 is TGTGCCAGCAGCCAAGATTTGGGACTAGCCAAAAACATTCAGTACTTC. This sequence encodes CASSQDLGLAKNIQYF.

This chain joins TRBV7-2 and TRBJ2-2, with D possibly being TRBD2 (6 bases). Trimming shortened V by 5 bases and J by 2 bases, and 15 bases separated the two germline ends. CDR1 is SGHTA and CDR2 is FQGNSA in the germline V gene. The CDR3 covers 16 residues. The CDR3 region has the DNA TGTGCCAGCAGCCCGGTGATTAGCGGAAACACCGGGGAGCTGTTTTTT. This encodes CASSPVISGNTGELFF.

CDR3 nucleotides: TGCGCCTGCGGTGGCAGGGGGCTGGACGGGGAGCTGTTTTTT. It codes for CACGGRGLDGELFF. This chain connects TRBV5-1 to TRBJ2-2; 8 bases are a match to TRBD1. The CDR3 length is 14 residues. The V and J ends lost 10 bases and 7 bases, in that order; junction bases with no gene match: 12. Germline V lookup: CDR1 SGHRS, CDR2 YFSETQ.

This chain joins TRBV10-2 and TRBJ1-2, with D uncertain. Germline-derived CDR1 and CDR2 are WSHSY and SAAADI. This CDR3 region has 13 residues. Trimming stripped 3 bases from V and 3 bases from J, with 8 bases between. The CDR3 DNA reads TGCGCCAGCAGTGATGGCGGGTACTATGGCTACACCTTC. Translated, it gives CASSDGGYYGYTF.

J is TRBJ1-4 and V is TRBV30; TRBD1 is a possible D gene (5 bases). CDR3 size: 14 residues. Germline V gene lookup returns CDR1 GTSNPN and CDR2 SVGIG (reference sequence). Trimming pared 7 bases from V and 5 bases from J, leaving 17 bases between. As DNA, the CDR3 is TGTGCCTTGGGACGGGGGGGACTCAATGAAAAACTGTTTTTT. The encoded protein is CALGRGGLNEKLFF.

This chain links TRBV29-1 with TRBJ1-3; D perhaps matches TRBD1 (5 bases). CDR1 and CDR2 (germline): SQVTM, ANQGSEA. The CDR3 spans 16 residues. The V end was cut by 4 bases, the J end by 0 bases, with 16 bases between. The CDR3 nucleotides read TGCAGCGTTGTCGTATCGGACAACAACTCTGGAAACACCATATATTTT. Translating it yields CSVVVSDNNSGNTIYF. The full variable domain, completed using reference TRBV29-1 and TRBJ1-3, is SAVISQKPSRDICQRGTSLTIQCQVDSQVTMMFWYRQQPGQSLTLIATANQGSEATYESGFVIDKFPISRPNLTFSTLTVSNMSPEDSSIYLCSVVVSDNNSGNTIYFGEGSWLTVV.

The genes are TRBV7-8 and TRBJ2-7; TRBD1 aligns across 8 bases. The germline V gene encodes CDR1 SGHVS and CDR2 FQNEAQ. This CDR3 is 14 amino acids long. V lost 4 bases, J lost 4 bases, and 6 bases stayed unmatched. CDR3 nucleotide sequence: TGTGCCAGCAGCTGGACAGGGCGAGCTTACGAGCAGTACTTC. This gives the protein CASSWTGRAYEQYF.

V and J are TRBV3-1 (or the pseudogene TRBV3-2) and TRBJ1-5; D remains unclear. Germline V lookup: CDR1 LGHDT, CDR2 YNNKEL (reference sequence). V was pared by 0 bases and J by 3 bases, with 6 bases between. The CDR3 has 14 residues. Here the CDR3 DNA reads TGTGCCAGCAGCCAAGAGGGCTTCAATCAGCCCCAGCATTTT. Encoded protein: CASSQEGFNQPQHF.

The sample holds one count of this clone. At one end the junction does not follow the germline gene, possibly because of a read error. The chain links TRBV7-9 to TRBJ2-3; tentative D call: TRBD2 (6 bases). Germline CDR1 is SEHNR and CDR2 is FQNEAQ (reference sequence). This CDR3 comprises 14 residues. This chain's CDR3 is CASSLATSTDTQYF. CDR3 DNA sequence: TGTGCCAGCAGCCTAGCGACCAGCACAGATACGCAGTATTTT. Full variable domain (outside the CDR3, taken from reference TRBV7-9 and TRBJ2-3): DTGVSQNPRHKITKRGQNVTFRCDPISEHNRLYWYRQTLGQGPEFLTYFQNEAQLEKSRLLSDRFSAERPKGSFSTLEIQRTEQGDSAMYLCASSLATSTDTQYFGPGTRLTVL.

V is TRBV2 and J is TRBJ1-1; possibly TRBD1 for D (5 bases). Germline CDR1 reads SNHLY; CDR2 reads FYNNEI. Trimming took 8 bases from V and 0 from J, leaving 13 bases between them. CDR3 length: 14 residues. Here the CDR3 DNA reads TGTGCCAGCGGTAGGACGGGGGTGAACACTGAAGCTTTCTTT. Its translation is CASGRTGVNTEAFF.

The rearrangement links TRBV12-3 or TRBV12-4 to TRBJ2-7, with 9 bases aligning to TRBD1. V trimming: 5 bases; J trimming: 1 base; junction bases outside the gene matches: 0. This CDR3 comprises 13 residues. The CDR3: CASSGTGSYEQYF. Written as DNA, the CDR3 is TGTGCCAGCAGTGGGACAGGGTCCTACGAGCAGTACTTC.